Following are 4 T cell receptor beta chains from one sample sequenced in a study of shared clonotypes between healthy human individuals. TCRdb's table, derived via immunoSEQ multiplex PCR, lists solely in-frame clones and lacks some. The repertoire consists of 2 million to 3 million clones, with 93% occurring once and the leading ten covering approximately 0.35%. Sequencing was carried out using naive CD4+ T cells from PBMCs. Subset described: CD45RA+ positively selected. These receptor sequences come from a young man in good health. Some clones in this sample may be carry-over from other donors' samples.

The rearrangement joins TRBV27 to TRBJ2-1; 13 bases line up with TRBD2. Germline CDR1 MNHEY, CDR2 SMNVEV (reference sequence). This CDR3 contains 15 residues. Trimming at V came to 5 bases and at J to 8 bases, leaving 6 bases not matched to a gene. DNA for the CDR3: TGTGCCAGCAGTAAAAGACTAGCGGGAGGTTATGAGCAGTTCTTC. It specifies CASSKRLAGGYEQFF.

The gene calls are TRBV6-1 and TRBJ2-3; D may be TRBD1 (6 bases). V was clipped by 7 bases and J by 2 bases, with 13 bases between them. The germline V gene has CDR1 MNHNS and CDR2 SASEGT. The CDR3 spans 14 residues. CDR3 bases: TGTGCCAGCATCGGGGACATACCCACAGATACGCAGTATTTT. Translation gives CASIGDIPTDTQYF.

This chain connects TRBV4-3 to TRBJ2-1; 11 nucleotides align to TRBD2. V was pared by 1 base and J by 6 bases, with 2 bases of the junction left unmatched. The CDR3 is made up of 15 amino acids. Looked up from germline, CDR1 is LGHNA and CDR2 is YSLEER. The CDR3 sequence: CASSQALAGGNEQFF. In nucleotides, the CDR3 is TGCGCCAGCAGCCAAGCGCTAGCGGGAGGCAATGAGCAGTTCTTC.

V gene TRBV20-1 combines with J gene TRBJ2-5, with TRBD1 matching over 7 bases. The DNA end is more similar to TRBJ2-7, so the J call may be wrong. The CDR3 covers 11 residues. In germline, CDR1 is DFQATT, CDR2 SNEGSKA (reference sequence). CDR3 in amino acids: CSTTGSYEQYF. The CDR3 DNA reads TGCAGCACGACAGGGTCCTACGAGCAGTACTTC.